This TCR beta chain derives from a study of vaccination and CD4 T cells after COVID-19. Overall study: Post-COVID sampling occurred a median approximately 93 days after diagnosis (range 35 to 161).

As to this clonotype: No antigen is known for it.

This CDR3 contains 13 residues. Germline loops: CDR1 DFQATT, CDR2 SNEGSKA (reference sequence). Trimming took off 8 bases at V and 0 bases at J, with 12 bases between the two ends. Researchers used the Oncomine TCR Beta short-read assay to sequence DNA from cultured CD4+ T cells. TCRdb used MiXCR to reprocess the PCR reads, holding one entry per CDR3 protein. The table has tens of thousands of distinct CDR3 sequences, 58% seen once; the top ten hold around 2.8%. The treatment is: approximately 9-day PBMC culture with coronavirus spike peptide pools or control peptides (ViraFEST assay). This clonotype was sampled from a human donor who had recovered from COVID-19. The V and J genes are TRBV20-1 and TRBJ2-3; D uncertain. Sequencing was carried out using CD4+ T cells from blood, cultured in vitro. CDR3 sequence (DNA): TGCAGTAACTCGGGCGCTAGCACAGATACGCAGTATTTT. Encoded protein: CSNSGASTDTQYF.